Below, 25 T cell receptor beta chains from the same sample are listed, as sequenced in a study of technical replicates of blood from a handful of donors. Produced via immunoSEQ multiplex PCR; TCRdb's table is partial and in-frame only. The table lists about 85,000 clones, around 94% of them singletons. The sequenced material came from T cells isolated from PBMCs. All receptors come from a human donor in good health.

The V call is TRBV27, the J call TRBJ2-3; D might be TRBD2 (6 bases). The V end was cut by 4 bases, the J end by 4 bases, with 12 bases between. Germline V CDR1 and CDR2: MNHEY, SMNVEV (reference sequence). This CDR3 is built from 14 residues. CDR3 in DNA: TGTGCCAGCAGTTCGACTAGATTATCAGATACGCAGTATTTT. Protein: CASSSTRLSDTQYF.

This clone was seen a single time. This CDR3 is CASSSRLAAQGGEQYF. CDR3 sequence (DNA): TGTGCCAGCAGTTCCAGACTAGCGGCCCAGGGTGGGGAGCAGTACTTC. The chain links TRBV28 to TRBJ2-7, with 9 bases lining up with TRBD2. CDR3 length: 16 residues. CDR1 and CDR2 from the germline V gene are MDHEN and SYDVKM. Trimming cost V 4 bases and J 7 bases; bases outside gene matches: 14.

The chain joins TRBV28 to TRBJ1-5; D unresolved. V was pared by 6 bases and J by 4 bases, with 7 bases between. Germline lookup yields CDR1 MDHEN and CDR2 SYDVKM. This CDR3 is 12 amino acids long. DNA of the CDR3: TGTGCCAGCAGGTCAGGTAATCAGCCCCAGCATTTT. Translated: CASRSGNQPQHF.

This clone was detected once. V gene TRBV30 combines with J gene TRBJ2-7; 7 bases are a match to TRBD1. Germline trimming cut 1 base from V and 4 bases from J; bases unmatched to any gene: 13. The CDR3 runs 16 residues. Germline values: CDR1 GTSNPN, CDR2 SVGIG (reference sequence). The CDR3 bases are TGTGCCTGGAGTGGGCTTGAGGGGCAGGGGGATTACGAGCAGTACTTC. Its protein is CAWSGLEGQGDYEQYF.

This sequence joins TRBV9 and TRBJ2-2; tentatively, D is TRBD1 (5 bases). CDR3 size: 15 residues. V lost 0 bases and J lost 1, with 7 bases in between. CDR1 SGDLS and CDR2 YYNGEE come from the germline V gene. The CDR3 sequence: CASSVGGLNTGELFF. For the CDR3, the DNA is TGTGCCAGCAGCGTAGGGGGCCTGAACACCGGGGAGCTGTTTTTT.

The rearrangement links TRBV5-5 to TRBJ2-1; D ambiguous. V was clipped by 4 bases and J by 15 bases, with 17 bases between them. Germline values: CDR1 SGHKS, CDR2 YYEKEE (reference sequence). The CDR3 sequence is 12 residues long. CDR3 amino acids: CASSHPMNPLFF. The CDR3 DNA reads TGTGCCAGCAGCCATCCTATGAACCCCTTGTTCTTC.

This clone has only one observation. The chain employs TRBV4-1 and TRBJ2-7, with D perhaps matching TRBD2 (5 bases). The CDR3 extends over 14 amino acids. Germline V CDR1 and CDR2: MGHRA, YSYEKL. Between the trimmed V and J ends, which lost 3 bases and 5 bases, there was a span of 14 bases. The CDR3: CASSHVFSGDEQYF. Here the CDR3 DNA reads TGCGCCAGCAGCCACGTTTTCTCCGGGGACGAGCAGTACTTC.

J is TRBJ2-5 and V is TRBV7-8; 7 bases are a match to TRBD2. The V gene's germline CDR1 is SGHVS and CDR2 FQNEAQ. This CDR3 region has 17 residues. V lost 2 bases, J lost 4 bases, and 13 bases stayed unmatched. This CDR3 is CASSLSPSGPRGETQYF. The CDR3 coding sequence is TGTGCCAGCAGCTTAAGTCCTAGCGGCCCTAGGGGAGAGACCCAGTACTTC.

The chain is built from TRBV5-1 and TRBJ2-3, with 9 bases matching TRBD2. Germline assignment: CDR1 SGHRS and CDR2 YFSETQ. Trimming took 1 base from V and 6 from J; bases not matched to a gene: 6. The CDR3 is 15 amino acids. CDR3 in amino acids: CASSLRGREGDTQYF. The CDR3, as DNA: TGCGCCAGCAGCTTGCGCGGGAGGGAGGGGGATACGCAGTATTTT.

CDR3 nucleotide sequence: TGTGCCTCGGGGGATACCTCTGGGGCCAACGTCCTGACTTTC. Its translation: CASGDTSGANVLTF. The rearrangement joins TRBV30 to TRBJ2-6, with TRBD2 as a possible D gene (6 bases). Trimming left V 7 bases short and J 0 bases short, with 10 bases between. The CDR3 runs 14 residues. From germline, CDR1 is GTSNPN and CDR2 SVGIG (reference sequence).

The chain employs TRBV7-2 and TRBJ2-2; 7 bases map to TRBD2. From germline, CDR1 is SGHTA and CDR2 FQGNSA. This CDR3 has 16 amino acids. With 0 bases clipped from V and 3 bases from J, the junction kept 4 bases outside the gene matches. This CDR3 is CASSLAGGPYTGELFF. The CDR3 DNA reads TGTGCCAGCAGCTTAGCGGGAGGGCCCTACACCGGGGAGCTGTTTTTT.

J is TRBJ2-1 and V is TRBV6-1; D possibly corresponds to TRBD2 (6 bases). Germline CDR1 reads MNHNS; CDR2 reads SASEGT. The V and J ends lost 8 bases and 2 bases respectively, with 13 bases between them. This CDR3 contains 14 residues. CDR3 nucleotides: TGTGCCAGCGTGGAGGGCGCCGCCTACAATGAGCAGTTCTTC. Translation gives CASVEGAAYNEQFF.

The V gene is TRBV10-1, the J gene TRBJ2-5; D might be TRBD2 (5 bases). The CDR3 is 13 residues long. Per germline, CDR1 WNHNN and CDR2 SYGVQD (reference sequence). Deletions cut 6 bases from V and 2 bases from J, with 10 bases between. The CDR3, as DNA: TGCGCCAGCAGGAGGGCCCTGCAAGAGACCCAGTACTTC. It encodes CASRRALQETQYF.

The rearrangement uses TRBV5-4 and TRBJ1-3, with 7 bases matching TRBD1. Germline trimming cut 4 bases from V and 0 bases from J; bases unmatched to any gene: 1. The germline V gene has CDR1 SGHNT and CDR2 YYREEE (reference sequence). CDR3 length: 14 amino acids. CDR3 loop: CASSRDSSGNTIYF. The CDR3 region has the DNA TGTGCCAGCAGCCGGGACAGCTCTGGAAACACCATATATTTT. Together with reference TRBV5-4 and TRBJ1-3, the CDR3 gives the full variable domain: ETGVTQSPTHLIKTRGQQVTLRCSSQSGHNTVSWYQQALGQGPQFIFQYYREEENGRGNFPPRFSGLQFPNYSSELNVNALELDDSALYLCASSRDSSGNTIYFGEGSWLTVV.

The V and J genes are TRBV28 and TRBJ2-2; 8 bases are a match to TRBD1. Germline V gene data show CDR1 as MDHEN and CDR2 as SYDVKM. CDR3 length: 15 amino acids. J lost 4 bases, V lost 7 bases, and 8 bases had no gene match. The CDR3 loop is CASISGGAGTGELFF. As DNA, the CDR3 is TGTGCCAGCATCTCAGGGGGCGCGGGCACCGGGGAGCTGTTTTTT.

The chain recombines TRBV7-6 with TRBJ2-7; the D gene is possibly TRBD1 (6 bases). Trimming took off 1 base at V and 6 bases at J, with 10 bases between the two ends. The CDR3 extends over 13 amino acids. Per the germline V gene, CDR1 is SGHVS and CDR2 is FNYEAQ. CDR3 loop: CASSLGWGPEQYF. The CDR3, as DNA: TGTGCCAGCAGCTTAGGGTGGGGGCCCGAGCAGTACTTC.

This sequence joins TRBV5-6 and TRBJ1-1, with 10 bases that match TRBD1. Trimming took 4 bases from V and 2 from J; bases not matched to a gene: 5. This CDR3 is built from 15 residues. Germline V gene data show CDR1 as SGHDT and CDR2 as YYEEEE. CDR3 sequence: CASSDRGRGNTEAFF. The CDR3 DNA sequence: TGTGCCAGCAGCGACAGGGGGCGCGGAAACACTGAAGCTTTCTTT.

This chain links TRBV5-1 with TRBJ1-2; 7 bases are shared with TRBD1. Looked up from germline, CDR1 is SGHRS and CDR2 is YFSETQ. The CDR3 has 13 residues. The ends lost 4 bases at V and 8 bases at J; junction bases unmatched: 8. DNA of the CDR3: TGCGCCAGCAGCACACTACAGGGGTTGGGCTACACCTTC. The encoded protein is CASSTLQGLGYTF.

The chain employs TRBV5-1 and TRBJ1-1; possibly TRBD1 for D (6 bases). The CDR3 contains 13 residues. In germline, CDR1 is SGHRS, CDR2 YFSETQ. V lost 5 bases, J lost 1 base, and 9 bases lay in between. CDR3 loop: CASSPQGNTEAFF. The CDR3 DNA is TGCGCCAGCAGTCCACAGGGGAACACTGAAGCTTTCTTT.

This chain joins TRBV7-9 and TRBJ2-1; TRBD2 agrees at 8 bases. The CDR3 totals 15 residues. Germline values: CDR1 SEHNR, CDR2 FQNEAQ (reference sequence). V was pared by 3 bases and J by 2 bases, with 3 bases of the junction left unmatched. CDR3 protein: CASSFGGGPYNEQFF. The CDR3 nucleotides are TGTGCCAGCAGCTTCGGGGGGGGTCCCTACAATGAGCAGTTCTTC.

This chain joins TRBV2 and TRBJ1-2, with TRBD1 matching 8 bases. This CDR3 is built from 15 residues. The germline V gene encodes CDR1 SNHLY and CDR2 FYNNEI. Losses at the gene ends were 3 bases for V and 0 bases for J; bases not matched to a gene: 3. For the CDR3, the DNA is TGTGCCAGCAGTGACCCACAGGGGGCTAACTATGGCTACACCTTC. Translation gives CASSDPQGANYGYTF.

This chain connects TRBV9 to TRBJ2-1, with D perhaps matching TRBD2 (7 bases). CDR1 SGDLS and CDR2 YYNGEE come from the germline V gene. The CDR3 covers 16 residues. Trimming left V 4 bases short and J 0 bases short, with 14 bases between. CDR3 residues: CASSQGGGSSYNEQFF. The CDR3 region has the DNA TGTGCCAGCAGCCAAGGGGGGGGGAGCTCCTACAATGAGCAGTTCTTC.

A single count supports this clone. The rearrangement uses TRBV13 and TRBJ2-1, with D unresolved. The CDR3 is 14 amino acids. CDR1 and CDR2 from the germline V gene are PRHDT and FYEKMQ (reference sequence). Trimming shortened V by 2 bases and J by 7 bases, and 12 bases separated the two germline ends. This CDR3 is CASSLPVMRNEQFF. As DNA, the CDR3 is TGTGCCAGCAGCTTACCTGTTATGAGAAATGAGCAGTTCTTC.

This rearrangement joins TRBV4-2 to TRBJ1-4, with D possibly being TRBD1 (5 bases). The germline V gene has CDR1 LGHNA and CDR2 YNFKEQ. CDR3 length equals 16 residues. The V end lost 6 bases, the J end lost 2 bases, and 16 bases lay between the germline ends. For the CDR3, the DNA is TGTGCCAGCAGAAGACAGCTCCTTAGCACTAATGAAAAACTGTTTTTT. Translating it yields CASRRQLLSTNEKLFF.

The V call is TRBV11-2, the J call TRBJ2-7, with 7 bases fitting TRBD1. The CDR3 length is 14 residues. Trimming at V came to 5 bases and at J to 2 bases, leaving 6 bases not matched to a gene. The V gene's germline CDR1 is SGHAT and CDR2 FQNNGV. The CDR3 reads CASSAPGQPYEQYF. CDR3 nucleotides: TGTGCCAGCAGCGCTCCGGGACAGCCCTACGAGCAGTACTTC.